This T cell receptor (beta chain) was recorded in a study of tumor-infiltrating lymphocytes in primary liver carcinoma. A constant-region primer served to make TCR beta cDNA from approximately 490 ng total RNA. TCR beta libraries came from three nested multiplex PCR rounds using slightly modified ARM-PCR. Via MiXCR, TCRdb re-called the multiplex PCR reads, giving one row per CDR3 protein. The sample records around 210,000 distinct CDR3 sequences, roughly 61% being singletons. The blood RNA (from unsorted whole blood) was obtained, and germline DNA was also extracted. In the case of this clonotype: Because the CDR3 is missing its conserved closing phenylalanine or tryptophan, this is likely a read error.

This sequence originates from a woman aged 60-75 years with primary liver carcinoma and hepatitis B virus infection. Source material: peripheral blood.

The CDR3 bases are TGTGTCAGCCAAGAACAGGGCAACTATGGCTACACCTCC. It yields the protein CVSQEQGNYGYTS. The rearrangement joins TRBV6-1 to TRBJ1-2, with D tentatively TRBD1 (6 bases). The CDR3 extends over 13 amino acids. The germline V gene encodes CDR1 MNHNS and CDR2 SASEGT.